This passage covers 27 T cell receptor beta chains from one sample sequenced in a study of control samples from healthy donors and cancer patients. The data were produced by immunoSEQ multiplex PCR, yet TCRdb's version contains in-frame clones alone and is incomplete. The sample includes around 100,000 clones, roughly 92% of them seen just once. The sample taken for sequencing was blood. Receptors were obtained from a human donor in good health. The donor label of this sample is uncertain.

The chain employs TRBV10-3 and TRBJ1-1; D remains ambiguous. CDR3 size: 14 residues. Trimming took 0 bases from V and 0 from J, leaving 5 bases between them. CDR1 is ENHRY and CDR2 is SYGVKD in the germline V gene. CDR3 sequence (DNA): TGTGCCATCAGTGAGTCGAGCGTGAACACTGAAGCTTTCTTT. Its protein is CAISESSVNTEAFF.

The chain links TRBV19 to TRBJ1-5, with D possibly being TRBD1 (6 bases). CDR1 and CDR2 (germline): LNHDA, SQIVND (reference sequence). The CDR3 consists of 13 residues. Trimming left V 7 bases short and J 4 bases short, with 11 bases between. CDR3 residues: CASKGERNQPQHF. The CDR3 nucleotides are TGTGCCAGTAAGGGGGAGCGGAATCAGCCCCAGCATTTT.

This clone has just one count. The CDR3 region is CASSLDQETQYF. The CDR3 bases are TGTGCCAGCAGCTTGGACCAAGAGACCCAGTACTTC. The J gene is TRBJ2-5, the V gene TRBV5-4; D gene ambiguous. The CDR3 consists of 12 residues. V dropped 0 bases and J dropped 0 bases, with 0 bases sitting between them. Germline CDR1 reads SGHNT; CDR2 reads YYREEE (reference sequence). The full variable domain, its missing parts supplied by reference TRBV5-4 and TRBJ2-5, is ETGVTQSPTHLIKTRGQQVTLRCSSQSGHNTVSWYQQALGQGPQFIFQYYREEENGRGNFPPRFSGLQFPNYSSELNVNALELDDSALYLCASSLDQETQYFGPGTRLLVL.

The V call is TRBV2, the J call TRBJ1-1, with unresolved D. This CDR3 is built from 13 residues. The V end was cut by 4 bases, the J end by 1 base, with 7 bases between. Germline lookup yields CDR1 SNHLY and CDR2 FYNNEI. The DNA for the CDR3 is TGTGCCAGCAGTGGGGGAGAGAACACTGAAGCTTTCTTT. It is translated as CASSGGENTEAFF.

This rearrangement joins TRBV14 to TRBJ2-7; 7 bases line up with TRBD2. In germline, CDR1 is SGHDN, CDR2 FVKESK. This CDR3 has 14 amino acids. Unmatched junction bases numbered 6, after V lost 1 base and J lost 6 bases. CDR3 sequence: CASSQAGGRGEQYV. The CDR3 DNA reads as TGTGCCAGCAGCCAAGCGGGGGGAAGGGGCGAGCAGTACGTC.

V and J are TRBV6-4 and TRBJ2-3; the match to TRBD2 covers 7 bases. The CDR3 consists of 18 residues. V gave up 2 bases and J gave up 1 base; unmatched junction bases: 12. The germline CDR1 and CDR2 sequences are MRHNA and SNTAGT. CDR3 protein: CASSDTVLRLARTDTQYF. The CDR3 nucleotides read TGTGCCAGCAGTGACACCGTCCTTCGACTAGCTCGCACAGATACGCAGTATTTT.

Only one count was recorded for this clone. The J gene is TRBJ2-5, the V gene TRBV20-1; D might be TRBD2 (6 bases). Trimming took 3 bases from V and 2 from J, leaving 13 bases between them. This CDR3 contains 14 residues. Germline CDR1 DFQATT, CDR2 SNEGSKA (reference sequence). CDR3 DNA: TGCAGTGCTAGTACTACCCGGGGGCAAGAGACCCAGTACTTC. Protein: CSASTTRGQETQYF.

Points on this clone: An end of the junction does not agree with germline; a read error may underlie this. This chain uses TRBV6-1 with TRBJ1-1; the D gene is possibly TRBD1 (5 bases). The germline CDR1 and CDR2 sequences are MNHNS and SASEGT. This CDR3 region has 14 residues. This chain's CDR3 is CASREGDRNTEAFF. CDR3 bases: TGTGCCAGCAGGGAAGGGGACCGGAACACTGAAGCTTTCTTT.

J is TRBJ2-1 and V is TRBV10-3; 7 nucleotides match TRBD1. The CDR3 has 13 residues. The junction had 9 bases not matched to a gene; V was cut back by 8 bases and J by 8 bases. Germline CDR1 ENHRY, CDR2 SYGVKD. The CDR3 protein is CAIGKGAYDEQFF. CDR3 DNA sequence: TGTGCCATCGGAAAGGGGGCATACGATGAGCAGTTCTTC.

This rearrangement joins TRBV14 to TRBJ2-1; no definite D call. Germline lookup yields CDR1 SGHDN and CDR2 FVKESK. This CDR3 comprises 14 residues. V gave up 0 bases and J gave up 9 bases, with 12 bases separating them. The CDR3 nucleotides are TGTGCCAGCAGCCAAGATAATTACGGAACTGAGCAGTTCTTC. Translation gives CASSQDNYGTEQFF.

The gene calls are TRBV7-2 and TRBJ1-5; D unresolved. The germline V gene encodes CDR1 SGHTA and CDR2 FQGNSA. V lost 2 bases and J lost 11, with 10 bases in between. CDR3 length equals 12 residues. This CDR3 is CASSLQVGSQHF. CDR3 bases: TGTGCCAGCAGCTTACAGGTCGGTTCCCAGCATTTT.

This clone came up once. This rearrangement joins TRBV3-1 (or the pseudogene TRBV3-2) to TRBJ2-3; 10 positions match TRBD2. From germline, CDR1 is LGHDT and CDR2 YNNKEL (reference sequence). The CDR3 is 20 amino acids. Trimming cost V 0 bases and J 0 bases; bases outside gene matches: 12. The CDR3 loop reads CASSQDFRLAGASSTDTQYF. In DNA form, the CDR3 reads TGTGCCAGCAGCCAAGATTTTAGGCTAGCGGGGGCATCTAGCACAGATACGCAGTATTTT.

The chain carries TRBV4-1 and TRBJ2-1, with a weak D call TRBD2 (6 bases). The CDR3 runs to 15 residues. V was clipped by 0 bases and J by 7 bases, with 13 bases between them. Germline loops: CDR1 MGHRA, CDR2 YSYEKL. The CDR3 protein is CASSQDSGRGNEQFF. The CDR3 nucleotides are TGCGCCAGCAGCCAAGATAGCGGTCGGGGTAATGAGCAGTTCTTC.

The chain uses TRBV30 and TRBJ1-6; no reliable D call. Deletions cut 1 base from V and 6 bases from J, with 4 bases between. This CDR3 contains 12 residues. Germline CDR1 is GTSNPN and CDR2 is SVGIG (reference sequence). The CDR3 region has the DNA TGTGCCTGGAGTGCTGGTAATTCACCCCTCCACTTT. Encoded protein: CAWSAGNSPLHF.

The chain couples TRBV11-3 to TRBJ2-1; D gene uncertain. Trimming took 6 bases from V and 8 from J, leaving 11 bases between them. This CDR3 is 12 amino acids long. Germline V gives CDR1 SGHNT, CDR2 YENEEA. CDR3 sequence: CASSRLSDEQFF. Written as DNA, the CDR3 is TGTGCCAGCAGTCGCCTCTCAGATGAGCAGTTCTTC.

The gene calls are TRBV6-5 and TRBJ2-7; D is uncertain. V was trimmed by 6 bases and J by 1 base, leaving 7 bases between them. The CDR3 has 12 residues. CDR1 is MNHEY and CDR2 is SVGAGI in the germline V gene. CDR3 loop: CASRDLSYEQYF. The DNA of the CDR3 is TGTGCCAGCAGGGACCTATCCTACGAGCAGTACTTC.

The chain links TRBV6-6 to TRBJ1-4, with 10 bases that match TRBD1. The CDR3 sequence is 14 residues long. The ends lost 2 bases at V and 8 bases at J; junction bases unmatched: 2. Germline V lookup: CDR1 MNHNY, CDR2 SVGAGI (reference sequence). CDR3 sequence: CASSYGTGVEKLFF. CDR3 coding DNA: TGTGCCAGCAGTTACGGGACAGGGGTGGAAAAACTGTTTTTT.

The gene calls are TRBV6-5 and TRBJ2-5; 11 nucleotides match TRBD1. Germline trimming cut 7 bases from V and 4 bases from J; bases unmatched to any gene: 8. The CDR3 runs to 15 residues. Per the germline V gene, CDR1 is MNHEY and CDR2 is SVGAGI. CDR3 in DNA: TGTGCCAGCAACGATCGGGACAGGGGGAGAGAGACCCAGTACTTC. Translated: CASNDRDRGRETQYF.

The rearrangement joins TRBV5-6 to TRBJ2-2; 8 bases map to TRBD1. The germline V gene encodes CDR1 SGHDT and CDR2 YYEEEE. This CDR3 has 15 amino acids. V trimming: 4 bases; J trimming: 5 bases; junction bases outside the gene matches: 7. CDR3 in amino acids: CASSRTGIRTGELFF. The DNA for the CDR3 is TGTGCCAGCAGCCGGACAGGGATCAGGACCGGGGAGCTGTTTTTT.

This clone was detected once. This CDR3 is CASSDRANKGETQYF. CDR3 coding DNA: TGTGCCAGCAGCGACCGGGCCAACAAGGGAGAGACCCAGTACTTC. The chain couples TRBV9 to TRBJ2-5; D uncertain. This CDR3 is 15 amino acids long. Germline V gene sequence: CDR1 SGDLS, CDR2 YYNGEE. V was trimmed by 3 bases and J by 4 bases, leaving 16 bases between them.

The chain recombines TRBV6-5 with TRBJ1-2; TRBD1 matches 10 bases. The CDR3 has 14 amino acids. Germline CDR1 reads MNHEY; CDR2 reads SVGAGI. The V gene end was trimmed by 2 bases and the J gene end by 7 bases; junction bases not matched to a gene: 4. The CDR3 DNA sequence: TGTGCCAGCAGTTACGGGACAGGGGAGGGTGGCTACACCTTC. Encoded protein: CASSYGTGEGGYTF.

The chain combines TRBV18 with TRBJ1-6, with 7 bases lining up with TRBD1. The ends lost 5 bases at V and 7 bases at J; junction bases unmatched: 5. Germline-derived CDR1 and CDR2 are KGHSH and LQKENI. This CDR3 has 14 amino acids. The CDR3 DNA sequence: TGTGCCAGCTCAGCAGACAGGGCCAATTCACCCCTCCACTTT. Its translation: CASSADRANSPLHF.

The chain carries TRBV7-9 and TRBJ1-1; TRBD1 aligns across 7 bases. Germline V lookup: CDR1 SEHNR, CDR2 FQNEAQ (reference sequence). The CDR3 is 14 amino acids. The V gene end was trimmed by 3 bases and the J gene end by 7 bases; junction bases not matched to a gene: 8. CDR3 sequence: CASSLDRFVGEAFF. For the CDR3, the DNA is TGTGCCAGCAGCTTGGACAGGTTTGTGGGTGAAGCTTTCTTT.

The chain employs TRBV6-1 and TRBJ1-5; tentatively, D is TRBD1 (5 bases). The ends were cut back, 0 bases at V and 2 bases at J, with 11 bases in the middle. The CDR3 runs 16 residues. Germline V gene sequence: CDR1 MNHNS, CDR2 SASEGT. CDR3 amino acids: CASSEARGFGNQPQHF. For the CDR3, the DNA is TGTGCCAGCAGTGAAGCTAGGGGATTTGGCAATCAGCCCCAGCATTTT.

The DNA for the CDR3 is TGCGCCAGCAGCCAAGAAGAGGCCCGGGTCCGCTCTGGGGCCAACGTCCTGACTTTC. This gives the protein CASSQEEARVRSGANVLTF. This chain links TRBV4-1 with TRBJ2-6; D is unclear. The V gene lost 0 bases and the J gene lost 0 bases, with 15 bases spanning the gap. The length of the CDR3 is 19 residues. The germline CDR1 and CDR2 sequences are MGHRA and YSYEKL.

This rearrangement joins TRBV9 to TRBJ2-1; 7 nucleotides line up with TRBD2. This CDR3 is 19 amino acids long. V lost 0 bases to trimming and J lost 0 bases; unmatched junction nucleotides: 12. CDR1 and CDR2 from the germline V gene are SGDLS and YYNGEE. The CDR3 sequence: CASSVGWSSGDSSYNEQFF. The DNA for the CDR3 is TGTGCCAGCAGCGTAGGGTGGTCCAGCGGGGATAGCTCCTACAATGAGCAGTTCTTC.

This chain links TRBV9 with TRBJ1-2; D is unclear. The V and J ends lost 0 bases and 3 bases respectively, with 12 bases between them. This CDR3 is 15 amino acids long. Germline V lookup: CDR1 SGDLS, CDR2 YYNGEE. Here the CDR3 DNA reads TGTGCCAGCAGCGTAGCTTGGGAGGGAGACTATGGCTACACCTTC. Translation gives CASSVAWEGDYGYTF.